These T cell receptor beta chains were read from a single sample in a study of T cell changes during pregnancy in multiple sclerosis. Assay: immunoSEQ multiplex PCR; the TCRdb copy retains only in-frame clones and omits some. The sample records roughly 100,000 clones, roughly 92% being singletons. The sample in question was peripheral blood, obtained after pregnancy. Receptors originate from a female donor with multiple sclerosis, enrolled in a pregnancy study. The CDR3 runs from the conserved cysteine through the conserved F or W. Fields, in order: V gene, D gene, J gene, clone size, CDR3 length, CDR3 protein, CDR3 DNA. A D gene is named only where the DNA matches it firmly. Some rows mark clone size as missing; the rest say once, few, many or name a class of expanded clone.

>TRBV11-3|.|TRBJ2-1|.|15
CASSISGRLYNEQFF
TGTGCCAGCAGCATTAGCGGTCGACTTTACAATGAGCAGTTCTTC
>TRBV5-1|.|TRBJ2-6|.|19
CASSPRLQGLGSGANVLTF
TGCGCCAGCAGCCCCCGGCTCCAGGGATTAGGCTCTGGGGCCAACGTCCTGACTTTC
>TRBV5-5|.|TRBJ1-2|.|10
CASSPTSRAF
TGTGCCAGCAGCCCCACCTCCCGGGCCTTC
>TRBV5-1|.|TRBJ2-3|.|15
CASSLGGLVGDTQYF
TGCGCCAGCAGCTTGGGCGGCCTAGTAGGCGATACGCAGTATTTT
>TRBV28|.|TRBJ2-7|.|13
CASSSLGGAEQYF
TGTGCCAGCAGTTCCTTGGGCGGGGCCGAGCAGTACTTC
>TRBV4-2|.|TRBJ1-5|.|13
CASSQAGGQPQHF
TGTGCCAGCAGCCAAGCCGGCGGTCAGCCCCAGCATTTT
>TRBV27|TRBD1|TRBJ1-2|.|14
CASSLRAGGRGYTF
TGTGCCAGCAGTTTGAGGGCAGGGGGAAGGGGCTACACCTTC
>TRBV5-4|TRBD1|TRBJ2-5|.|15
CASSLGDRGRETQYF
TGTGCCAGCAGCTTGGGGGACAGGGGGAGGGAGACCCAGTACTTC
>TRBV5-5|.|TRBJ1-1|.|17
CASSFSLPAWGGTEAFF
TGTGCCAGCAGCTTTTCACTGCCAGCCTGGGGAGGGACTGAAGCTTTCTTT
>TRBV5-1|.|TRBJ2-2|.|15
CASSSQTGNTGELFF
TGCGCCAGTAGCTCCCAGACAGGGAACACCGGGGAGCTGTTTTTT
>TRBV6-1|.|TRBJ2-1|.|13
CAKQTVSYNEQFF
TGTGCTAAACAGACAGTCTCCTACAATGAGCAGTTCTTC
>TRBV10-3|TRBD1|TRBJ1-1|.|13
CAIGDRVGTEAFF
TGTGCCATCGGCGACAGGGTCGGGACTGAAGCTTTCTTT
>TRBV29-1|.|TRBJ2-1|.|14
CSVTDRSSYNEQFF
TGCAGCGTTACCGACAGGAGCTCCTACAATGAGCAGTTCTTC
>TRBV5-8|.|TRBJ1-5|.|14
CASVGRNSGQPQHF
TGTGCCAGCGTCGGAAGGAATAGCGGTCAGCCCCAGCATTTT
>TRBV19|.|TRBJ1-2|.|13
CASSIGPGYGYTF
TGTGCCAGTAGTATAGGGCCAGGGTATGGCTACACCTTC
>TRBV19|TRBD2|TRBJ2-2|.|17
CASSTIAGGMNTGELFF
TGTGCCAGTAGTACCATAGCGGGAGGGATGAACACCGGGGAGCTGTTTTTT
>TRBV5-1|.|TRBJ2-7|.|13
CASNLQGSYEQYF
TGCGCCAGCAATTTACAGGGATCCTACGAGCAGTACTTC
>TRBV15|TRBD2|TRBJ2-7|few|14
CATSRSGSSYEQYF
TGTGCCACCAGCAGGAGCGGGAGTTCCTACGAGCAGTACTTC
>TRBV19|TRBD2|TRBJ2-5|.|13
CASRPGLLETQYF
TGTGCCAGTAGGCCGGGACTACTGGAGACCCAGTACTTC
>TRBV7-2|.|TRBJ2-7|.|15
CASSRTGTGAYEQYF
TGTGCCAGCAGCAGGACCGGGACGGGAGCCTACGAGCAGTACTTC
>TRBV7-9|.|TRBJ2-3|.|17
CASSLLPGTSSTDTQYF
TGTGCCAGCAGCTTATTACCGGGAACGTCTAGCACAGATACGCAGTATTTT
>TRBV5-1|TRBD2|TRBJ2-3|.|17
CASSSLTPSGPTDTQYF
TGCGCCAGCAGCTCGCTTACGCCTAGCGGACCCACAGATACGCAGTATTTT
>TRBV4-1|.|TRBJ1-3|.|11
CASSTGNTIYF
TGCGCCAGCTCAACTGGAAACACCATATATTTT
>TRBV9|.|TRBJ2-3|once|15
CASSVGRGAGDTQYF
TGTGCCAGCAGCGTAGGACGGGGGGCGGGTGATACGCAGTATTTT
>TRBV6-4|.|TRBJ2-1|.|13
CASSATGGGEQFF
TGTGCCAGCAGTGCCACCGGGGGTGGTGAGCAGTTCTTC
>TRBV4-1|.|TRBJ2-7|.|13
CASSVRDNYEQYF
TGCGCCAGCAGCGTCAGGGATAACTACGAGCAGTACTTC
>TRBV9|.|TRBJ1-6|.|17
CASSGGGGAKVYSPLHF
TGTGCCAGCAGCGGAGGAGGGGGGGCGAAAGTGTATTCACCCCTCCACTTT
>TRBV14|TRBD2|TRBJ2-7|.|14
CASSQGLAGGEQYF
TGTGCCAGCAGCCAGGGACTAGCGGGAGGCGAGCAGTACTTC